This paragraph covers one T cell receptor beta chain sequence. This clone was recorded a few times. Which antigen it targets is not known. There are no base qualities to consult, and no much larger clone falls within one base. The cohort comprised some 680 healthy bone marrow donors. At the time of sampling, all cohort members were nominally healthy, though unrecorded immune exposures were likely present. The donor tested CMV seropositive and was one of the 289 seropositive cohort members. A peripheral blood sample was provided by each donor, and peripheral blood mononuclear cells were used for TCR beta sequencing. Genomic DNA extraction from the blood cell samples was performed with the Qiagen DNeasy Blood Extraction Kit. Spanning cysteine to phenylalanine, the CDR3 consists of 13 amino acids. This entry keeps only the CDR3 DNA: 39 bases, framed from base 1. The junction shows trimming of 2 bases on V and 4 bases on J, plus 6 bases between the germline ends. CDR1 and CDR2 (MNHEY, SMNVEV) derive from the germline V gene (reference sequence).

Library method: the immunoSEQ multiplex PCR assay. For the multiplex PCR, a mixture combining 60 forward primers for TCR Vbeta segments and 13 reverse primers for TCR Jbeta segments was used. The CDR3 region of rearranged TCR beta genes was amplified from genomic DNA with a multiplex PCR assay. The Illumina HiSeq System was used to sequence the amplified TCR beta libraries as 87-base-pair reads. On the study's bioinformatics: A later analysis counted tens of millions of unique TCR beta chains across the 550 to 750 repertoires, and around 9.9 million of these chains were shared by at least two donors. To remove PCR and sequencing errors, raw reads were error-corrected and collapsed into unique sequences using a nearest-neighbor algorithm that merged closely related sequences. To assign V, D and J gene segments, CDR3 sequences were aligned to IMGT reference sequences. For a sequence to be retained, a match of at least six nucleotides to both a V gene segment and a J gene segment was required. A rearrangement counted as productive if the CDR3 had no stop codons and remained in frame with V and J, and every other rearrangement counted as non-productive. Following IMGT convention, CDR3 was defined as the stretch from the second conserved V-encoded cysteine to the conserved J-encoded phenylalanine. The earlier analysis of 500 to 600 of the donors excluded sequences that lacked an unambiguous match to a single V gene segment. In an earlier analysis of 450 to 750 of the donors, a V segment was called functional when productive rearrangements were above 56.7%, and segregating when the standard deviation between donors exceeded 5%. A statistical classification framework was built for diagnosing cytomegalovirus status from the catalog of TCR beta chain sequences. A later analysis assigned V and J genes by comparing TCR nucleotide sequences with IMGT/GENE-DB human TR gene sequences. In a later analysis, CDR3 sequences and most-parsimonious VDJ recombination scenarios were assigned using the TCRdist pipeline. In a later analysis, each TCR beta chain was defined by its CDR3 amino acid sequence together with its V-gene family, and reads lacking a unique V-gene family were excluded. To address suspected cross-contamination and a sequencing artifact, a later analysis removed 592 highly shared, low-generation-probability nucleotide sequences. For each public chain, a later analysis derived a clonal expansion index from normalized ranks of inferred template counts within each repertoire. In a later analysis, generation probabilities were computed with a VDJ recombination model fitted to out-of-frame rearrangements, and the resulting probabilities were checked against IGoR. In a later analysis, TCR-TCR, TCR-HLA and TCR-CMV co-occurrence was scored with hypergeometric tests, and a repertoire-size bias correction was applied to TCR pairs. To estimate false discovery rates, a later analysis permuted the HLA or CMV assignments 20 times. In a later analysis, co-occurring TCRs were grouped using DBSCAN, and TCRdist sequence similarity was added for clustering within HLA-allele-positive subsets. Repertoires with fewer than 30,000 or more than 120,000 public chains were left out of co-occurrence clustering, as were five repertoires with anomalous nucleotide sharing. Held by TCRdb, this immuneACCESS table contains in-frame sequences only and omits some clones. Under half of the omission traces to an unresolved V gene where checked; the cause of the rest is unknown. D and trimming were read from the DNA, whereas the V and J calls and clone size are those reported in that table. The table for this sample lists approximately 120,000 clones; roughly 76% of them were counted only once. Together, the top ten hold 13% of the sample.

The data were taken from a study of cytomegalovirus exposure and HLA in healthy donors (dated by TCRdb to about 2017). In the study overall: According to an earlier analysis of several hundred of the donors, 150 million to 200 million T cells yielded over 100 million unique TCR beta sequences and around 300 Gb of sequence data. The number of donors typed differed by locus, with 629-630 for A, B, C, DRB1 and DQB1, 522 for DQA1, about 610 for DPA1, and around 460 for DPB1. Because of strong linkage in the cohort, roughly five DR-DQ haplotypes were treated as single units for association and clustering. The study was designed to test whether signatures of past pathogen exposure could be identified by cataloging public T cell receptors. Roughly 300 gigabases of sequencing data and approximately 85 million unique TCR sequences were included in an early release covering roughly 600 HLA-typed donors. In addition to the first cohort of hundreds of subjects, a separate validation cohort of 120 different subjects was used. A later analysis re-examined previously published TCR beta repertoires from more than 550 donors and added high-resolution HLA genotyping to investigate patterns of TCR occurrence. Rather than using new phenotypic data, the later analysis identified candidate immune exposures from TCR beta sequences and from how often those sequences occurred across donors. Of the 300 to 450 genotyped donors, roughly 85% fell in the genetic ancestry cluster associated with self-reported Caucasian donors. In a later genetic analysis, genome-wide SNP genotypes for about 65% of the roughly 700 donors were used, and that subset was treated as a discovery cohort. Class I and class II HLA loci were covered by the typing at four-digit resolution. Alongside the repertoire data, information on donor age, sex, ethnicity and CMV serostatus was compiled. The T cell repertoires of some 670 subjects were profiled by immunosequencing and related to cytomegalovirus serostatus. An earlier analysis of 587 of the donors used high-throughput TCR beta sequencing to judge whether each TCR beta V gene segment behaved as functional or pseudogenic. The study combined high-throughput TCR immunosequencing, statistical association of individual TCRs with disease status, and machine learning to predict cytomegalovirus infection status. All discovery cohort repertoires had been generated using a single sequencing platform. Across roughly 420 genotyped donors of the cohort, an average of about 250,000 unique TCR beta nucleotide sequences per donor were sequenced, and around 19% of those sequences were non-productive. What the work shows at the level of the full study, not this receptor alone: The cohort was sequenced for TCR beta chains only, and without alpha or paired-chain data the features that could be detected were limited. The presence/absence analyses assumed that sequencing depth was roughly uniform across donors, and that assumption may not be true. In an earlier analysis of fewer than 750 of the donors, most TCR beta V segments were observed in productive rearrangements about 90% or about 30% of the time, broadly matching IMGT annotations. A later analysis found that most CMV-associated TCR beta chains appeared HLA-restricted, with HLA associations seemingly driven largely by CMV exposure. Most TCR sequences were seen in very few donors, while some public TCRs were found in many individuals. The sequencing pipeline was judged likely to have produced a cluster of highly shared sequence variants as a technical artifact. Immune exposure information for the cohort was limited to CMV serostatus. A later analysis associated around 16,000 TCR beta sequences with specific HLA alleles at a false discovery rate of 0.05. Because HLA typing was unavailable for some donors at each locus, only the typed subset was used in association tests. The authors suggested that the approach could potentially be generalized to other disease states and immunological phenotypes. Three of the identified cytomegalovirus-associated TCR beta chains were confirmed in vitro to be specific for cytomegalovirus antigens. Several of the top co-occurrence clusters appeared to be linked to parvovirus B19, influenza, CMV and Epstein-Barr virus, according to a later analysis. In a later analysis, HLA-associated TCR beta chains showed more clonal expansion and lower generation probabilities than non-associated chains that were equally common. In a later genetic analysis, fewer N-insertions in productive TCRs were reported among donors in an Asian-associated ancestry cluster than the approximately 710-donor mean. Some IMGT-functional V segments, including TRBV6-2 and TRBV6-3, could not be told apart with the 87-base-pair reads, so those segments were excluded. In both the original and validation cohorts, the classifier was reported to diagnose cytomegalovirus status with high specificity and sensitivity. The earlier analysis of about 600 of the donors excluded over 15 rarely observed V segments, including chromosome 9 orphons, because counts were too low. A total of around 150 TCR beta chains were listed by the study as associated with cytomegalovirus. Correlated functional status among segregating V segments might be attributable to linkage disequilibrium, but an unknown experimental factor could not be ruled out. When HLA alleles, especially DR and DQ, strongly co-occurred, TCR associations were difficult to assign to individual alleles. A further reported finding was that TCR beta sequences accurately predicted the HLA-A and HLA-B alleles for most subjects in the first cohort. In a later analysis, TCR association rates were found to vary across HLA loci, with the most associated TCRs seen for DRB1 alleles and the fewest for HLA-C alleles. An association between a missense DCLRE1C variant and V-gene and J-gene trimming of TCR beta chains was found in a later genetic analysis and replicated in an independent cohort.

Sequenced material: PBMCs. The receptor's source is a woman in her sixties or seventies in good health and CMV-seropositive. The sequence joins TRBV27 to TRBJ2-4; the D gene assignment is ambiguous. Read as DNA, the sequence is TGTGCCAGCAGTTTAAGTAGTAAAAACATTCAGTACTTC. This translates into CASSLSSKNIQYF.